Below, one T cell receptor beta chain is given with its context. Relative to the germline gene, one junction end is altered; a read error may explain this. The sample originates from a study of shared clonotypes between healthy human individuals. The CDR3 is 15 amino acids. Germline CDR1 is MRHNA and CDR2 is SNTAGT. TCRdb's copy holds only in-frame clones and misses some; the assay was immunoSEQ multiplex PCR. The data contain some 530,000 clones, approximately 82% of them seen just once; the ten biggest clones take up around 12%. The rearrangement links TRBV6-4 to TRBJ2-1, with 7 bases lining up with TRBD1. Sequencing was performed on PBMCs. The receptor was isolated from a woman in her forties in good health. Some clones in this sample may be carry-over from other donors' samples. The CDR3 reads CVSSDRADSYNEQFF. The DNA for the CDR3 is TGTGTCAGCAGTGACAGGGCGGACTCCTACAATGAGCAGTTCTTC.